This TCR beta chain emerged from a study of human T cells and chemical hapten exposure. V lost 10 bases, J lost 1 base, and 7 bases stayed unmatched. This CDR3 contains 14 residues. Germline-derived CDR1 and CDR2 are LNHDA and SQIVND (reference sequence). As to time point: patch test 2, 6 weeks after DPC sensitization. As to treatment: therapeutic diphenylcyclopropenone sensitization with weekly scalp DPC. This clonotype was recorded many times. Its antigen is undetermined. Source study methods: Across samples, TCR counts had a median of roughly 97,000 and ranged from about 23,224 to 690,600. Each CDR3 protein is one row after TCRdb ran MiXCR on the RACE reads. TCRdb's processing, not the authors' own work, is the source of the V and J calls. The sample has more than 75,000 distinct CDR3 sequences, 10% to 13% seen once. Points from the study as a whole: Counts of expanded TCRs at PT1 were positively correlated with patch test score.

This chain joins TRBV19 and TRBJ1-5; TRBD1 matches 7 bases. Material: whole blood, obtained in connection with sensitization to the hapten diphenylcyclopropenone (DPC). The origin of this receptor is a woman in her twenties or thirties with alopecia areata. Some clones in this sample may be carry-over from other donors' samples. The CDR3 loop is CATSDRLSNQPQHF. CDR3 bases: TGTGCCACCTCGGACAGGCTCAGCAATCAGCCCCAGCATTTT.